The 21 T cell receptor beta chains in this list originate from one sample, sequenced in a study of T cell responses to AZD1222 COVID-19 vaccine. TCRdb's copy holds only in-frame clones and misses some; the assay was immunoSEQ multiplex PCR. The sample shows just over 150,000 clones, 70% to 90% of them seen only once. Sequencing used peripheral blood, obtained after recovery from COVID-19. The receptor set was obtained from an adult who had recovered from COVID-19.

The chain carries TRBV11-2 and TRBJ1-3; perhaps TRBD1 as D (5 bases). Germline CDR1 and CDR2: SGHAT and FQNNGV. V shed 5 bases and J shed 3 bases, with 23 bases lying between them. The CDR3 consists of 18 residues. Here the CDR3 reads CASSPSRDSSGYGNTIYF. As DNA, the CDR3 is TGTGCCAGCAGCCCGTCCCGGGACTCCTCAGGGTATGGAAACACCATATATTTT. Complete variable domain (other parts from reference TRBV11-2 and TRBJ1-3): EAGVAQSPRYKIIEKRQSVAFWCNPISGHATLYWYQQILGQGPKLLIQFQNNGVVDDSQLPKDRFSAERLKGVDSTLKIQPAKLEDSAVYLCASSPSRDSSGYGNTIYFGEGSWLTVV.

The rearrangement joins TRBV6-1 to TRBJ2-5; a possible D gene is TRBD1 (5 bases). The germline V and J ends were trimmed by 2 bases and 5 bases, with 15 bases remaining between them. The CDR3 covers 15 residues. Germline V lookup: CDR1 MNHNS, CDR2 SASEGT. The CDR3 DNA follows: TGTGCCAGCAGTGAAAGAGATAGGGGTCGGGAGACCCAGTACTTC. This encodes CASSERDRGRETQYF.

The chain couples TRBV20-1 to TRBJ2-5; 8 bases are a match to TRBD2. Germline lookup yields CDR1 DFQATT and CDR2 SNEGSKA (reference sequence). The CDR3 loop spans 13 amino acids. V gave up 3 bases and J gave up 2 bases; unmatched junction bases: 2. Written as DNA, the CDR3 is TGCAGTGCTAGTGAGCGGGGGCAAGAGACCCAGTACTTC. As protein: CSASERGQETQYF.

This clone was seen a single time. The V call is TRBV19, the J call TRBJ1-1; D not resolved. CDR3 length equals 13 residues. Trimming removed 3 bases at V and 0 bases at J, with 5 bases between. Germline values: CDR1 LNHDA, CDR2 SQIVND (reference sequence). The CDR3, as DNA: TGTGCCAGTAGTATTCAGATGAACACTGAAGCTTTCTTT. It translates to CASSIQMNTEAFF.

The J gene is TRBJ1-2, the V gene TRBV9, with a tentative D call TRBD1 (6 bases). The germline CDR1 and CDR2 sequences are SGDLS and YYNGEE. V was trimmed by 4 bases and J by 3 bases, leaving 16 bases between them. The CDR3 has 15 residues. CDR3 in amino acids: CASSPRDRLYYGYTF. In DNA form, the CDR3 reads TGTGCCAGCAGCCCAAGAGACAGGCTTTACTATGGCTACACCTTC.

The rearrangement links TRBV4-3 to TRBJ2-5; 8 nucleotides align to TRBD2. Germline CDR1 and CDR2: LGHNA and YSLEER. With 0 bases clipped from V and 2 bases from J, the junction kept 14 bases outside the gene matches. This CDR3 comprises 19 residues. The chain's CDR3 is CASSQDLLPQRGRQETQYF. The DNA of the CDR3 is TGCGCCAGCAGCCAAGATCTGCTGCCCCAGCGGGGGAGGCAAGAGACCCAGTACTTC.

V is TRBV28 and J is TRBJ2-7; D possibly uses TRBD1 or TRBD2 (7 bases each). Germline assignment: CDR1 MDHEN and CDR2 SYDVKM. The V end was cut by 7 bases, the J end by 3 bases, with 22 bases between. The CDR3 length is 16 residues. CDR3 nucleotide sequence: TGTGCCAGCACTTCGACTCCAGGGGGAGGGGACTACGAGCAGTACTTC. Protein sequence: CASTSTPGGGDYEQYF.

The chain is built from TRBV6-2 or TRBV6-3 and TRBJ2-1, with 7 positions matching TRBD1. Losses at the gene ends were 5 bases for V and 4 bases for J; bases not matched to a gene: 5. The CDR3 spans 14 residues. CDR1 is MNHEY, CDR2 SVGEGT, per germline. The CDR3: CASSRGLNYNEQFF. CDR3 in DNA: TGTGCCAGCAGTAGGGGGCTAAATTACAATGAGCAGTTCTTC.

The chain recombines TRBV19 with TRBJ1-5; D might be TRBD1 (5 bases). The germline CDR1 and CDR2 sequences are LNHDA and SQIVND (reference sequence). CDR3 length equals 13 residues. V lost 10 bases and J 4 bases, leaving 14 bases between the germline ends. The CDR3: CATQRDANQPQHF. CDR3 nucleotide sequence: TGTGCCACTCAAAGGGACGCTAATCAGCCCCAGCATTTT.

The rearrangement joins TRBV5-1 to TRBJ1-1; D is unclear. Germline CDR1 SGHRS, CDR2 YFSETQ. This CDR3 contains 14 residues. The V gene lost 4 bases and the J gene lost 0 bases, with 10 bases spanning the gap. CDR3 sequence reads: CASSLGVMNTEAFF. Written as DNA, the CDR3 is TGCGCCAGCAGCCTCGGGGTTATGAACACTGAAGCTTTCTTT.

The chain combines TRBV13 with TRBJ1-2; unclear D gene. V dropped 3 bases and J dropped 7 bases, with 9 bases sitting between them. CDR1 is PRHDT and CDR2 is FYEKMQ in the germline V gene (reference sequence). This CDR3 has 12 residues. CDR3 nucleotides: TGTGCCAGCAGCTTTAACGGGGTTGGCTACACCTTC. Its translation: CASSFNGVGYTF.

The chain uses TRBV7-9 and TRBJ1-5; 10 bases align to TRBD1. This CDR3 has 15 amino acids. Looked up from germline, CDR1 is SEHNR and CDR2 is FQNEAQ (reference sequence). With 4 bases clipped from V and 5 bases from J, the junction kept 5 bases outside the gene matches. The CDR3 region is CASSSLDRGDQPQHF. The DNA for the CDR3 is TGTGCCAGCAGCTCCTTGGACAGGGGGGATCAGCCCCAGCATTTT.

The chain combines TRBV5-1 with TRBJ2-1; 12 bases agree with TRBD2. The CDR3 has 15 residues. The germline V gene encodes CDR1 SGHRS and CDR2 YFSETQ. J was trimmed by 7 bases and V by 4 bases; bases with no gene match: 6. The CDR3 bases are TGCGCCAGCAGCGTCGGACTAGCGGGAAAGAATGAGCAGTTCTTC. Encoded protein: CASSVGLAGKNEQFF.

The V and J genes are TRBV5-1 and TRBJ2-2; 12 bases are a match to TRBD1. With V trimmed by 5 bases and J by 1 base, 6 bases remained unmatched. In germline, CDR1 is SGHRS, CDR2 YFSETQ. The CDR3 loop spans 17 amino acids. The DNA for the CDR3 is TGCGCCAGCAGGTCCGGGACAGGGGGCTGGAACACCGGGGAGCTGTTTTTT. This codes for CASRSGTGGWNTGELFF. Complete variable domain (other parts from reference TRBV5-1 and TRBJ2-2): KAGVTQTPRYLIKTRGQQVTLSCSPISGHRSVSWYQQTPGQGLQFLFEYFSETQRNKGNFPGRFSGRQFSNSRSEMNVSTLELGDSALYLCASRSGTGGWNTGELFFGEGSRLTVL.

V usage is TRBV6-5 and J usage is TRBJ2-7; tentative D call: TRBD1 (5 bases). This CDR3 region has 14 residues. V lost 5 bases and J 7 bases, leaving 18 bases between the germline ends. Germline CDR1 and CDR2: MNHEY and SVGAGI. CDR3 sequence: CASSRQSRPWEQYF. CDR3 DNA sequence: TGTGCCAGCAGTCGACAGAGCCGCCCGTGGGAGCAGTACTTC.

The chain joins TRBV29-1 to TRBJ2-2; 7 bases map to TRBD1. J gave up 6 bases and V 6 bases, and 10 bases lay outside the gene matches. Per the germline V gene, CDR1 is SQVTM and CDR2 is ANQGSEA. The CDR3 loop spans 14 amino acids. CDR3 sequence: CSVGWDSSSGELFF. The DNA for the CDR3 is TGCAGCGTAGGGTGGGACAGCAGTTCCGGGGAGCTGTTTTTT.

This chain uses TRBV7-3 with TRBJ2-1; a weak D match, TRBD2 (6 bases). Trimming removed 1 base from V and 9 bases from J, with 10 bases in between. This CDR3 contains 13 residues. Germline V gene lookup returns CDR1 SGHTA and CDR2 FQGTGA. This CDR3 is CASSLRSGREQFF. CDR3 bases: TGTGCCAGCAGCTTAAGGAGCGGGCGTGAGCAGTTCTTC.

The chain has TRBV1 and TRBJ1-1. TRBV1 is reported as a pseudogene. The CDR3 runs 20 residues. The CDR3 is CTSSREVKRDTREMNTEAFF. The CDR3 DNA is TGCACCAGCAGCCGAGAGGTAAAGCGGGACACTCGAGAAATGAACACTGAAGCTTTCTTT.

V gene TRBV2 combines with J gene TRBJ2-7; 12 bases match TRBD2. This CDR3 is 16 amino acids long. V lost 6 bases and J lost 3; bases outside the gene matches: 9. The V gene's germline CDR1 is SNHLY and CDR2 FYNNEI. Here the CDR3 reads CASRPLTSGRLYEQYF. The CDR3 region has the DNA TGTGCCAGCAGGCCCCTGACTAGCGGGAGACTCTACGAGCAGTACTTC.

V usage is TRBV7-2 and J usage is TRBJ1-5; tentatively, D is TRBD1 (6 bases). This CDR3 has 15 residues. The V and J ends lost 5 bases and 6 bases respectively, with 17 bases between them. The germline CDR1 and CDR2 sequences are SGHTA and FQGNSA. CDR3 bases: TGTGCCAGCAGCGGATCACAGGGCGCGGGTCAGCCCCAGCATTTT. As protein: CASSGSQGAGQPQHF.

V gene TRBV2 combines with J gene TRBJ1-6; 8 nucleotides align to TRBD1. This CDR3 comprises 15 residues. Germline assignment: CDR1 SNHLY and CDR2 FYNNEI. V lost 2 bases, J lost 7 bases, and 4 bases stayed unmatched. The CDR3, as DNA: TGTGCCAGCAGTGAACAGGGGGCCCCCAATTCACCCCTCCACTTT. Its protein is CASSEQGAPNSPLHF.